This entry is about one T cell receptor beta chain. Its antigen is unidentified. This entry comes from a study of T cell responses to AZD1222 COVID-19 vaccine. Study observations and caveats: Two doses of AZD1222 preceded a rise in Spike-specific TCR breadth and depth. Baseline antibody screening turned up just six or seven seropositive AZD1222 recipients. Close to half of all spike-specific TCRs reportedly target regions of the variants that are unmutated.

The CDR3 is made up of 16 amino acids. The germline V gene encodes CDR1 LGHNA and CDR2 YNFKEQ. V was shortened by 1 base and J by 0 bases, with 9 bases between the two germline ends. Libraries were prepared by immunoSEQ multiplex PCR; TCRdb keeps only in-frame clonotypes and omits some of them. This table has 80,000 to 100,000 clones, approximately 86% appearing once. The source is an adult in good health. The sequences come from peripheral blood, collected on day 0 of AZD1222 vaccination. The chain uses TRBV4-2 and TRBJ1-4; a weak D match, TRBD1 (5 bases). The CDR3, as DNA: TGTGCCAGCAGCCAAGCGGGGGTTGCAACTAATGAAAAACTGTTTTTT. Translating gives CASSQAGVATNEKLFF.